The clone carrying this TCR beta chain has a single count. The antigen is undetermined. The sample comes from a study of T cell responses to AZD1222 COVID-19 vaccine. Findings and caveats of the study: Nearly half of spike-specific TCRs reportedly target unmutated variant regions.

Some clones are missing from TCRdb's copy, which holds only in-frame ones; the method was immunoSEQ multiplex PCR. The table has about 120,000 clones, around 86% seen once. The receptor was isolated from an adult in good health. Sequenced here: peripheral blood, sampled on day 0 of AZD1222 vaccination.

In DNA form, the CDR3 reads TGTGCCAGCAGTACGACGGTCCCACCCCTCCACTTT. Residues: CASSTTVPPLHF. The chain uses TRBV12-3 or TRBV12-4 and TRBJ1-6, with D uncertain. The CDR3 length is 12 residues. With 5 bases removed from V and 11 bases from J, the gap between germline ends came to 10 bases.